A single sample gave rise to the 26 T cell receptor beta chains below, sequenced in a study of cytomegalovirus exposure and HLA in healthy donors. Primers included in the PCR were 60 Vbeta and 13 Jbeta primers. Sequencing was performed with immunoSEQ multiplex PCR; in TCRdb, only in-frame clones are kept and a portion is missing. Its table records around 130,000 clones. Source material: PBMCs. Receptors were obtained from a woman aged 60-75 years in good health and CMV-seronegative.

The CDR3 coding sequence is TGTGCCAGTAAACTCTCTGGGGCCAACGTCCTGACTTTC. Translation: CASKLSGANVLTF. The chain combines TRBV19 with TRBJ2-6; no reliable D call. This CDR3 contains 13 residues. The V end was cut by 7 bases, the J end by 0 bases, with 4 bases between. Looked up from germline, CDR1 is LNHDA and CDR2 is SQIVND (reference sequence).

The CDR3 loop is CASKQGLRQLEQFF. CDR3 bases: TGTGCCAGCAAACAGGGATTACGGCAGCTCGAGCAGTTCTTC. This chain connects TRBV2 to TRBJ2-1; weak D call: TRBD1 (6 bases). This CDR3 spans 14 amino acids. With 7 bases removed from V and 10 bases from J, the gap between germline ends came to 20 bases. In germline, CDR1 is SNHLY, CDR2 FYNNEI.

The genes are TRBV28 and TRBJ1-3, with 8 nucleotides matching TRBD1. CDR3 length: 15 amino acids. Germline V CDR1 and CDR2: MDHEN, SYDVKM. The ends lost 5 bases at V and 4 bases at J; junction bases unmatched: 7. For the CDR3, the DNA is TGTGCCAGCAGTGAAGGACAGGGCGACGGAAACACCATATATTTT. Translated, it gives CASSEGQGDGNTIYF.

This chain joins TRBV10-3 and TRBJ2-7; D is possibly TRBD2 (5 bases). Trimming shortened V by 5 bases and J by 2 bases, and 16 bases separated the two germline ends. Germline CDR1 ENHRY, CDR2 SYGVKD. The CDR3 is 15 residues long. The CDR3 here is CAISKDPGGPYEQYF. DNA of the CDR3: TGTGCCATCAGTAAGGACCCCGGAGGACCCTACGAGCAGTACTTC.

The rearrangement links TRBV19 to TRBJ2-2; tentative D call: TRBD2 (5 bases). The germline V and J ends were trimmed by 11 bases and 4 bases, with 11 bases remaining between them. Germline assignment: CDR1 LNHDA and CDR2 SQIVND (reference sequence). CDR3 length: 12 residues. Written as DNA, the CDR3 is TGTGCCTCCTCCGAGGGCACCGGGGAGCTGTTTTTT. Translated: CASSEGTGELFF.

This chain uses TRBV7-9 with TRBJ2-5; 7 nucleotides line up with TRBD1. This CDR3 has 13 amino acids. Per the germline V gene, CDR1 is SEHNR and CDR2 is FQNEAQ (reference sequence). V trimming: 8 bases; J trimming: 2 bases; junction bases outside the gene matches: 5. CDR3 region: CASFRDSQETQYF. In nucleotides, the CDR3 is TGTGCCAGCTTCCGGGACAGTCAAGAGACCCAGTACTTC.

The chain combines TRBV19 with TRBJ1-2; possible D gene TRBD1, 5 bases. The length of the CDR3 is 13 residues. Trimming removed 6 bases from V and 7 bases from J, with 15 bases in between. Germline lookup yields CDR1 LNHDA and CDR2 SQIVND (reference sequence). The CDR3 DNA sequence: TGTGCCAGTAGGCTAGACAGAGGTATTGGCTACACCTTC. Amino acid sequence: CASRLDRGIGYTF.

This chain joins TRBV30 and TRBJ1-2; D possibly corresponds to TRBD1 (5 bases). Germline loops: CDR1 GTSNPN, CDR2 SVGIG (reference sequence). The CDR3 contains 11 residues. Trimming took 2 bases from V and 8 from J, leaving 9 bases between them. CDR3 protein: CAWSSGSGYTF. The CDR3 DNA is TGTGCCTGGAGTTCAGGGTCGGGCTACACCTTC.

The chain employs TRBV2 and TRBJ1-5; the D is unclear. V was clipped by 2 bases and J by 11 bases, with 7 bases between them. The CDR3 length is 11 residues. Germline loops: CDR1 SNHLY, CDR2 FYNNEI. CDR3 loop: CASSEKRAQHF. CDR3 DNA: TGTGCCAGCAGTGAAAAGAGGGCCCAGCATTTT.

This rearrangement joins TRBV19 to TRBJ1-5, with TRBD1 matching over 10 bases. J was trimmed by 0 bases and V by 8 bases; bases with no gene match: 7. This CDR3 has 16 amino acids. CDR1 is LNHDA and CDR2 is SQIVND in the germline V gene (reference sequence). CDR3 in DNA: TGTGCCAGTTCAGACAGGGGGCCAAATAGCAATCAGCCCCAGCATTTT. Translating it yields CASSDRGPNSNQPQHF. Combining the CDR3 with reference TRBV19 and TRBJ1-5 gives the whole variable domain DGGITQSPKYLFRKEGQNVTLSCEQNLNHDAMYWYRQDPGQGLRLIYYSQIVNDFQKGDIAEGYSVSREKKESFPLTVTSAQKNPTAFYLCASSDRGPNSNQPQHFGDGTRLSIL.

The CDR3 loop is CASSPDRGVYEQYF. The CDR3 nucleotides are TGTGCCAGCAGCCCAGACAGGGGGGTCTACGAGCAGTACTTC. This chain joins TRBV7-8 and TRBJ2-7, with 9 bases identical to TRBD1. Germline CDR1 SGHVS, CDR2 FQNEAQ. CDR3 size: 14 residues. The V and J ends lost 5 bases and 3 bases, in that order; junction bases with no gene match: 5.

The J gene is TRBJ1-1, the V gene TRBV7-3; TRBD1 might be the D (5 bases). Trimming cost V 4 bases and J 2 bases, with 11 bases left between them. This CDR3 comprises 14 residues. The germline gives CDR1 SGHTA, CDR2 FQGTGA. The CDR3 region has the DNA TGTGCCAGCAGCTCACATCAGGGAAACACTGAAGCTTTCTTT. It encodes CASSSHQGNTEAFF. Complete variable domain (other parts from reference TRBV7-3 and TRBJ1-1): GAGVSQTPSNKVTEKGKYVELRCDPISGHTALYWYRQSLGQGPEFLIYFQGTGAADDSGLPNDRFFAVRPEGSVSTLKIQRTERGDSAVYLCASSSHQGNTEAFFGQGTRLTVV.

V is TRBV20-1 and J is TRBJ2-5, with D hard to call. The assigned J gene may be wrong: the sequence end matches TRBJ2-7 better. Germline V gene data show CDR1 as DFQATT and CDR2 as SNEGSKA (reference sequence). CDR3 length: 10 residues. The CDR3, as DNA: TGCAGTGCCCACGACTACGAGCAGTACTTC. This encodes CSAHDYEQYF.

To note about this clone: A junction end diverges from the germline sequence, so it may reflect a read error. The chain employs TRBV29-1 and TRBJ1-2, with 7 bases identical to TRBD1. CDR3 size: 12 residues. The germline V gene encodes CDR1 SQVTM and CDR2 ANQGSEA. CDR3 nucleotide sequence: TGCAGCGCCTCCGGGACAGAGACCCCCGGCGCCTTC. This sequence encodes CSASGTETPGAF.

The CDR3 DNA reads as TGTGCCAGTAGTGTAGCGGGAGTCGCAGATACGCAGTATTTT. It translates to CASSVAGVADTQYF. V and J are TRBV19 and TRBJ2-3; 9 bases align to TRBD2. Germline V gives CDR1 LNHDA, CDR2 SQIVND (reference sequence). This CDR3 is 14 amino acids long. Trimming at V came to 5 bases and at J to 4 bases, leaving 4 bases not matched to a gene.

This chain uses TRBV14 with TRBJ1-1; D gene unclear. The CDR3 loop spans 16 amino acids. The germline V gene has CDR1 SGHDN and CDR2 FVKESK. Trimming pared 4 bases from V and 1 base from J, leaving 16 bases between. The CDR3 DNA sequence: TGTGCCAGCAGCCCGAGAGACTTATACCAGAACACTGAAGCTTTCTTT. Its protein product is CASSPRDLYQNTEAFF.

The gene calls are TRBV5-1 and TRBJ2-2; perhaps TRBD2 as D (6 bases). V lost 0 bases and J 2 bases, leaving 8 bases between the germline ends. The CDR3 consists of 15 residues. Per the germline V gene, CDR1 is SGHRS and CDR2 is YFSETQ. The DNA of the CDR3 is TGCGCCAGCAGCTTGGTCGGGGGTAACACCGGGGAGCTGTTTTTT. Translating it yields CASSLVGGNTGELFF.

The CDR3 here is CASSLDYPGQSMTQYF. For the CDR3, the DNA is TGTGCCAGCAGCTTAGACTATCCGGGACAGTCTATGACCCAGTACTTC. The chain links TRBV7-2 to TRBJ2-5; TRBD1 agrees at 7 bases. Germline V CDR1 and CDR2: SGHTA, FQGNSA. The CDR3 contains 16 residues. V lost 1 base to trimming and J lost 7 bases; unmatched junction nucleotides: 12.

This chain uses TRBV5-1 with TRBJ1-3; 9 bases line up with TRBD1. Germline trimming cut 3 bases from V and 1 base from J; bases unmatched to any gene: 5. This CDR3 comprises 16 residues. Germline lookup yields CDR1 SGHRS and CDR2 YFSETQ. The CDR3 spells CASSSGQGRSGNTIYF. CDR3 nucleotide sequence: TGCGCCAGCAGCTCGGGACAGGGCAGATCTGGAAACACCATATATTTT. The entire variable domain, with the rest obtained from reference TRBV5-1 and TRBJ1-3, is as follows: KAGVTQTPRYLIKTRGQQVTLSCSPISGHRSVSWYQQTPGQGLQFLFEYFSETQRNKGNFPGRFSGRQFSNSRSEMNVSTLELGDSALYLCASSSGQGRSGNTIYFGEGSWLTVV.

The chain joins TRBV6-5 to TRBJ2-2; TRBD1 is a possible D gene (6 bases). CDR1 MNHEY and CDR2 SVGAGI come from the germline V gene. This CDR3 spans 14 amino acids. The V gene lost 2 bases and the J gene lost 6 bases, with 10 bases spanning the gap. The CDR3 nucleotides are TGTGCCAGCAGTTACGGGCAGGGGTCCGGGGAGCTGTTTTTT. Translated: CASSYGQGSGELFF.

The rearrangement joins TRBV6-1 to TRBJ2-7, with D possibly being TRBD1 (5 bases). The germline V gene has CDR1 MNHNS and CDR2 SASEGT. CDR3 size: 14 residues. V was clipped by 1 base and J by 3 bases, with 10 bases between them. CDR3 amino acids: CASSEDRNNYEQYF. The DNA of the CDR3 is TGTGCCAGCAGTGAAGACAGGAATAACTACGAGCAGTACTTC.

The chain couples TRBV30 to TRBJ1-6; 7 bases line up with TRBD1. V gave up 4 bases and J gave up 0 bases; unmatched junction bases: 15. Germline V gives CDR1 GTSNPN, CDR2 SVGIG (reference sequence). The CDR3 is 19 amino acids. The CDR3 nucleotides are TGTGCCTGGAAGAAATCGGGACAGTTCATTAGCTCCTATAATTCACCCCTCCACTTT. Its protein product is CAWKKSGQFISSYNSPLHF.

The rearrangement links TRBV7-3 to TRBJ2-1; TRBD2 aligns across 8 bases. Per germline, CDR1 SGHTA and CDR2 FQGTGA. This CDR3 has 13 residues. After removal of 4 bases from V and 4 bases from J, the junction contained 0 bases not matched to a gene. Here the CDR3 reads CASSSSGYNEQFF. In nucleotides, the CDR3 is TGTGCCAGCAGCTCTAGCGGGTACAATGAGCAGTTCTTC.

The genes are TRBV6-6 and TRBJ2-7; D is unclear. Trimming shortened V by 6 bases and J by 0 bases, and 12 bases separated the two germline ends. CDR1 is MNHNY, CDR2 SVGAGI, per germline (reference sequence). The CDR3 has 14 amino acids. In DNA, the CDR3 is TGTGCCAGCAGGACGGAGCTGAGCTCCTACGAGCAGTACTTC. Its protein is CASRTELSSYEQYF.

On this clone: Germline is not matched at one junction end, which may reflect a read error. V gene TRBV7-7 combines with J gene TRBJ2-1; TRBD1 matches at 8 bases. This CDR3 contains 14 residues. CDR1 and CDR2 from the germline V gene are SSHAT and FNYEAQ (reference sequence). In DNA, the CDR3 is TGTGCTAGCAGCCCGGACAGGGAGAACAATGAGCAGTTCTTC. The encoded protein is CASSPDRENNEQFF.

The chain couples TRBV28 to TRBJ2-2, with TRBD2 matching over 15 bases. With 6 bases clipped from V and 4 bases from J, the junction kept 9 bases outside the gene matches. The germline CDR1 and CDR2 sequences are MDHEN and SYDVKM. This CDR3 contains 18 residues. The CDR3 DNA reads TGTGCCAGCAGCTGGGGCGGACTAGCGGGAGGGGGCACCGGGGAGCTGTTTTTT. Its translation: CASSWGGLAGGGTGELFF.